This is a list of T cell receptor beta chains from one sample in a study of cytomegalovirus exposure and HLA in healthy donors. TCRdb keeps only in-frame clones here, not all; method: immunoSEQ multiplex PCR. The data contain approximately 160,000 clones, under 95% of them seen just once; the ten biggest clones take up 3% to 3.5%. Sequencing was done on a sample of PBMCs. These receptors were collected from a woman aged 18-29 years in good health and CMV-seropositive. CDR3s include the opening cysteine and the closing phenylalanine or tryptophan. A D gene is named only where the DNA matches it firmly. The listing skips clone size in some rows; elsewhere it reads once, few, many or a size class.

abundance	v_gene	j_gene	d_gene	CDR3nt	CDR3aa
-	TRBV19	TRBJ2-1	TRBD1	TGTGCCAGTAATTACAGACAGGGCAATGAGCAGTTCTTC	CASNYRQGNEQFF
-	TRBV2	TRBJ1-1	-	TGTGCCAGCAGGCCCTGGCGGGGTAGGATGAACACTGAAGCTTTCTTT	CASRPWRGRMNTEAFF
-	TRBV15	TRBJ1-2	-	TGTGCCACCAGCAGAGAGCCCCGGGGGTATGGCTACACCTTC	CATSREPRGYGYTF
-	TRBV7-2	TRBJ1-1	-	TGTGCCAGCAGCTTATGGTCCGGTAACACTGAAGCTTTCTTT	CASSLWSGNTEAFF
-	TRBV28	TRBJ2-7	-	TGTGCCAGCAGTTCGCTCGGGGACGAGCAGTACTTC	CASSSLGDEQYF
few	TRBV2	TRBJ1-2	-	TGTGCCAGTGGGGTCGGAGGGCAGGGTACTGGCTACACCTTC	CASGVGGQGTGYTF
-	TRBV30	TRBJ1-2	-	TGTGCCTCCAGGGGACCGACGGCTTATGGCTACACCTTC	CASRGPTAYGYTF
-	TRBV11-3	TRBJ2-7	-	TGTGCCAGCAGCCCCCCCAGCTACGAGCAGTACTTC	CASSPPSYEQYF
-	TRBV2	TRBJ2-5	-	TGTGCCAGCAGTGAGAAAGGACTGGGCAGAGGGGAGACCCAGTACTTC	CASSEKGLGRGETQYF
-	TRBV6-1	TRBJ1-5	-	TGTGCCAGCAGTGGCGAGCCAGGGAATCAGCCCCAGCATTTT	CASSGEPGNQPQHF
-	TRBV5-1	TRBJ2-5	TRBD2	TGCGCCAGCAGCTTGGGCGCTAGCGGGACGCCCCAGGCCCAGTACTTC	CASSLGASGTPQAQYF
once	TRBV27	TRBJ1-5	-	TGTGCCAGCAGTTTACTTGGGGGGGCCAGCAATCAGCCCCAGCATTTT	CASSLLGGASNQPQHF
-	TRBV5-1	TRBJ1-4	TRBD1	TGCGCCAGCAGCTTGACAGGGGGCCAGGGTAATGAAAAACTGTTTTTT	CASSLTGGQGNEKLFF
-	TRBV7-8	TRBJ2-3	-	TGTGCCAGCAGCTTAGGTGGGAGAGGCACAGATACGCAGTATTTT	CASSLGGRGTDTQYF
once	TRBV12-1	TRBJ2-7	-	TGTGCCAGCAGCCCGACGACAGCCTACGAGCAGTACTTC	CASSPTTAYEQYF
-	TRBV5-6	TRBJ2-5	-	TGTGCCAGCAGCTTCGTACCACCTAACAGCCACCAAGAGACCCAGTACTTC	CASSFVPPNSHQETQYF
-	TRBV6-5	TRBJ1-2	TRBD1	TGTGCCAGCAGCCGACAGGGAGGTGGAGGCTACACCTTC	CASSRQGGGGYTF
-	TRBV6-1	TRBJ2-1	-	TGTGCCAGCAGTGTGACAGATACCTACAATGAGCAGTTCTTC	CASSVTDTYNEQFF
-	TRBV10-3	TRBJ1-2	TRBD1	TGTGCCATCAGTGGCAACAGGGGCGGCTACACCTTC	CAISGNRGGYTF
-	TRBV19	TRBJ1-4	TRBD1	TGTGCCAGTAGCCAGTACGTGGACAGGATATCTAAAACTAATGAAAAACTGTTTTTT	CASSQYVDRISKTNEKLFF